Included here is one TCR beta chain sequence, with context. This entry is derived from a study of blood T cell repertoires in COVID-19. Produced via immunoSEQ multiplex PCR; TCRdb's table is partial and in-frame only. The profile shows roughly 240,000 clones, around 89% of them singletons. V dropped 4 bases and J dropped 1 base, with 7 bases sitting between them. The CDR3 runs 13 residues. Germline loops: CDR1 SGHAT, CDR2 FQNNGV. Participants came from roughly 23 US areas, aged roughly 18 to 95 years. The sequence was obtained from a middle-aged woman with acute COVID-19. Sequenced: PBMCs or T cells enriched from blood (not recorded which). This rearrangement joins TRBV11-2 to TRBJ1-1; a possible D gene is TRBD1 (5 bases). The chain's CDR3 is CASSSQGNTEAFF. The CDR3 DNA follows: TGTGCCAGCAGCTCTCAGGGGAACACTGAAGCTTTCTTT.